Below are 10 T cell receptor beta chains sequenced from a single sample in a study of T cell responses to AZD1222 COVID-19 vaccine. Here immunoSEQ multiplex PCR was the method, and the copy in TCRdb shows in-frame clones only, minus some. The table has tens of thousands of clones, roughly 90% seen once. The sequenced sample was peripheral blood, obtained on day 0 of AZD1222 vaccination. These receptor sequences come from an adult in good health.

The chain has TRBV3-1 (or the pseudogene TRBV3-2) and TRBJ2-6; tentative D call: TRBD2 (6 bases). Per the germline V gene, CDR1 is LGHDT and CDR2 is YNNKEL (reference sequence). This CDR3 is built from 14 residues. Trimming pared 10 bases from V and 0 bases from J, leaving 10 bases between. The CDR3 protein is CATGLTSGANVLTF. CDR3 DNA sequence: TGTGCCACGGGACTGACCTCTGGGGCCAACGTCCTGACTTTC.

The chain has TRBV9 and TRBJ1-2, with D perhaps matching TRBD1 (5 bases). Trimming cost V 3 bases and J 4 bases, with 13 bases left between them. The V gene's germline CDR1 is SGDLS and CDR2 YYNGEE. The CDR3 contains 14 residues. The CDR3 nucleotides read TGTGCCAGCAGCGCCCCGCGGAGGGGCTATGGCTACACCTTC. Translated: CASSAPRRGYGYTF.

The genes are TRBV7-3 and TRBJ2-5; D not certain. The CDR3 runs to 13 residues. With 5 bases removed from V and 5 bases from J, the gap between germline ends came to 12 bases. CDR1 is SGHTA, CDR2 FQGTGA, per germline. The CDR3 region is CASSPTARETQYF. CDR3 in DNA: TGTGCCAGCAGCCCGACGGCTCGGGAGACCCAGTACTTC.

This clone was seen a single time. The chain uses TRBV19 and TRBJ2-3, with D possibly called TRBD1 or TRBD2 (5 bases each). Trimming shortened V by 7 bases and J by 0 bases, and 11 bases separated the two germline ends. Per the germline V gene, CDR1 is LNHDA and CDR2 is SQIVND (reference sequence). CDR3 size: 14 residues. In nucleotides, the CDR3 is TGTGCCAGTAAAGAGGGGCCTAGCACAGATACGCAGTATTTT. Amino acid sequence: CASKEGPSTDTQYF.

The chain has TRBV11-2 and TRBJ1-3; D is unresolved. The germline V gene has CDR1 SGHAT and CDR2 FQNNGV. V shed 4 bases and J shed 3 bases, with 7 bases lying between them. The CDR3 consists of 13 residues. CDR3 DNA: TGTGCCAGCAGCTCACACCATGGAAACACCATATATTTT. Translating gives CASSSHHGNTIYF.

This clone has only one observation. This chain joins TRBV3-1 (or the pseudogene TRBV3-2) and TRBJ2-5; TRBD1 matches at 9 bases. J was trimmed by 7 bases and V by 0 bases; bases with no gene match: 15. The CDR3 length is 18 residues. The germline CDR1 and CDR2 sequences are LGHDT and YNNKEL (reference sequence). The CDR3 loop is CASSQDGEGQGHHGTQYF. For the CDR3, the DNA is TGTGCCAGCAGCCAAGACGGCGAGGGACAGGGCCACCATGGGACCCAGTACTTC.

CDR3 residues: CASSGGPGTSLLGETQYF. CDR3 coding DNA: TGTGCCAGCAGTGGGGGACCCGGGACTAGCCTGTTAGGGGAGACCCAGTACTTC. The gene calls are TRBV2 and TRBJ2-5; 9 nucleotides agree with TRBD2. The V and J ends lost 4 bases and 5 bases, in that order; junction bases with no gene match: 17. Germline V gene lookup returns CDR1 SNHLY and CDR2 FYNNEI. The CDR3 is 18 residues long.

This chain links TRBV7-3 with TRBJ2-7, with D perhaps TRBD2 (6 bases). Deletions cut 0 bases from V and 6 bases from J, with 9 bases between. The CDR3 runs 13 residues. Germline V gene lookup returns CDR1 SGHTA and CDR2 FQGTGA. CDR3 sequence (DNA): TGTGCCAGCAGCTTAACACCAGCGGGCGAGCAGTACTTC. Translated, it gives CASSLTPAGEQYF.

This chain connects TRBV19 to TRBJ2-1; unclear D gene. This CDR3 is 18 amino acids long. In germline, CDR1 is LNHDA, CDR2 SQIVND (reference sequence). Between the trimmed V and J ends, which lost 4 bases and 3 bases, there was a span of 22 bases. The CDR3 DNA follows: TGTGCCAGTAGTAAGGGCATGCTAGGACGAGCCCTCTACAATGAGCAGTTCTTC. It yields the protein CASSKGMLGRALYNEQFF.

This chain connects TRBV7-3 to TRBJ1-2, with D possibly matching TRBD1 (5 bases). The CDR3 is made up of 14 amino acids. The V gene lost 5 bases and the J gene lost 1 base, with 11 bases spanning the gap. Germline lookup yields CDR1 SGHTA and CDR2 FQGTGA. CDR3 nucleotides: TGTGCCAGCAGCCCCCGGGACGGTAACTATGGCTACACCTTC. Protein sequence: CASSPRDGNYGYTF.